These T cell receptor beta chains were read from a single sample in a study of cytomegalovirus exposure and HLA in healthy donors. Some clones are missing from TCRdb's copy, which holds only in-frame ones; the method was immunoSEQ multiplex PCR. The sample carries about 160,000 clones, roughly three quarters recorded once. Sequencing was performed on PBMCs. Receptor source: a man aged 18 to 30 in good health and CMV-seropositive. CDR3s include the opening cysteine and the closing phenylalanine or tryptophan. Fields, in order: V gene, clone size, J gene, D gene, CDR3 DNA, CDR3 protein. A D gene is named only where the DNA matches it firmly. The size of a clone is reported for some rows only, either as once, few or many, or as a class for expanded clones.

v_gene: TRBV29-1; abundance: .; j_gene: TRBJ1-1; d_gene: TRBD1; CDR3nt: TGCAGCGAGACCACAGGGGGTACTGAAGCTTTCTTT; CDR3aa: CSETTGGTEAFF
v_gene: TRBV18; abundance: .; j_gene: TRBJ2-7; d_gene: TRBD1; CDR3nt: TGTGCCAGCTCTGAAAAAGTGGCGGGACAGGGTCGTGGCGAGCAGTACTTC; CDR3aa: CASSEKVAGQGRGEQYF
v_gene: TRBV10-3; abundance: .; j_gene: TRBJ2-7; d_gene: .; CDR3nt: TGTGCCATCAGTGAGTCGGGGAGCTCCTACGAGCAGTACTTC; CDR3aa: CAISESGSSYEQYF
v_gene: TRBV29-1; abundance: .; j_gene: TRBJ2-1; d_gene: TRBD2; CDR3nt: TGCAGCGTTGAAGATCCCCGGGAGGGAAGGGATGAGCAGTTCTTC; CDR3aa: CSVEDPREGRDEQFF
v_gene: TRBV2; abundance: .; j_gene: TRBJ1-1; d_gene: .; CDR3nt: TGTGCCAGCAGTGAGTTCATGAACACTGAAGCTTTCTTT; CDR3aa: CASSEFMNTEAFF
v_gene: TRBV9; abundance: .; j_gene: TRBJ1-6; d_gene: .; CDR3nt: TGTGCCAGCAGCGTAGCCAACAGCTATAATTCACCCCTCCACTTT; CDR3aa: CASSVANSYNSPLHF
v_gene: TRBV11-2; abundance: .; j_gene: TRBJ2-7; d_gene: .; CDR3nt: TGTGCCAGCAGAGTGGCAGGGACACTCTCCTACGAGCAGTACTTC; CDR3aa: CASRVAGTLSYEQYF
v_gene: TRBV27; abundance: .; j_gene: TRBJ2-1; d_gene: TRBD2; CDR3nt: TGTGCCAGCAGTTTTAGCGGGAGGGCCGGGAATGAGCAGTTCTTC; CDR3aa: CASSFSGRAGNEQFF
v_gene: TRBV5-1; abundance: once; j_gene: TRBJ2-3; d_gene: TRBD2; CDR3nt: TGCGCCAGCAGCCGGAGACTAGCGGGGGTATCAGGAGATACGCAGTATTTT; CDR3aa: CASSRRLAGVSGDTQYF
v_gene: TRBV10-3; abundance: .; j_gene: TRBJ2-5; d_gene: TRBD2; CDR3nt: TGTGCCATCAGAACCGGGACTAGCGGGAGTTCCCAAGAGACCCAGTACTTC; CDR3aa: CAIRTGTSGSSQETQYF